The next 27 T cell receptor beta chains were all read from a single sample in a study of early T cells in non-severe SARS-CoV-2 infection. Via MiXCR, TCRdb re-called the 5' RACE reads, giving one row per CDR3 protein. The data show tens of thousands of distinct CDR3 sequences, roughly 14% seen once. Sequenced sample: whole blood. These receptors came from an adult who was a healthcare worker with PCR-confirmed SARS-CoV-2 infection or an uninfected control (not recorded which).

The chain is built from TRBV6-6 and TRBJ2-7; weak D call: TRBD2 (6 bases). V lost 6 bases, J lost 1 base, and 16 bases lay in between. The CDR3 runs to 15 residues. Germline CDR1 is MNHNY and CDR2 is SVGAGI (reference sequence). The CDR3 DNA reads TGTGCCAGCAGACCCTTGCCTGGGGGGTCCTACGAGCAGTACTTC. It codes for CASRPLPGGSYEQYF.

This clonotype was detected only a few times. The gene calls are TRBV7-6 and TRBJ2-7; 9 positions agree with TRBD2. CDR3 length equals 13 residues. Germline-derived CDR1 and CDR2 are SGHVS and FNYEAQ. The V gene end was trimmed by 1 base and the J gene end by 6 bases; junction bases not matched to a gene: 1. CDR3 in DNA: TGTGCCAGCAGCTTAGAGCGGGGGGCCGAGCAGTACTTC. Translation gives CASSLERGAEQYF.

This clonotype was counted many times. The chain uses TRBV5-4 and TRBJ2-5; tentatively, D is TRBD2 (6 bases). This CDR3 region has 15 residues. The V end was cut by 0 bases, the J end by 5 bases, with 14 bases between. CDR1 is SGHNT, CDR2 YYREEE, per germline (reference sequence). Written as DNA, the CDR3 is TGTGCCAGCAGCTTGGGACTAGGGTTTGATGAGACCCAGTACTTC. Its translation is CASSLGLGFDETQYF.

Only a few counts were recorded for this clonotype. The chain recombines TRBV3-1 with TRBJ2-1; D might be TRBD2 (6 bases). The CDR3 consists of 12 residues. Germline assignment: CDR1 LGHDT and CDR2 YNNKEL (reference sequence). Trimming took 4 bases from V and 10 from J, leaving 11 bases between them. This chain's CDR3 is CASSPRGAEQFF. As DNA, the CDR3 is TGTGCCAGCAGCCCGCGCGGGGCAGAGCAGTTCTTC.

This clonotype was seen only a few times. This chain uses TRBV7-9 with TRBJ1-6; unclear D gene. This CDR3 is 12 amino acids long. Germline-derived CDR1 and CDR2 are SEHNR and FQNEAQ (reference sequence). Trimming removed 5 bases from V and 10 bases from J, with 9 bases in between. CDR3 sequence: CASSPQRSPLHF. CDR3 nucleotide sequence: TGTGCCAGCAGCCCCCAGAGGTCACCCCTCCACTTT.

CDR3 amino acids: CASIDRVENTIYF. The CDR3 nucleotides are TGTGCCAGCATTGACAGGGTGGAAAACACCATATATTTT. V is TRBV6-5 and J is TRBJ1-3, with 7 bases aligning to TRBD1. The V segment lost 7 bases and the J segment 6 bases; nucleotides outside the gene matches: 6. From germline, CDR1 is MNHEY and CDR2 SVGAGI. The CDR3 has 13 residues.

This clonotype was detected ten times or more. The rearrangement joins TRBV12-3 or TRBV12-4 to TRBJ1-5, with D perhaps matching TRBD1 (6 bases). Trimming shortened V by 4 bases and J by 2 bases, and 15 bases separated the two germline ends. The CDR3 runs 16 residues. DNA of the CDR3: TGTGCCAGCAGTTATACAGGGTGGGATGGCAATCAGCCCCAGCATTTT. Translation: CASSYTGWDGNQPQHF.

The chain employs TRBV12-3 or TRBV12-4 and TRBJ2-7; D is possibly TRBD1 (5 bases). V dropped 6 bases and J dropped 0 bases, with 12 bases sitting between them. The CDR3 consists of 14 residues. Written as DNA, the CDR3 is TGTGCCAGCAGCAGGGCTCCCCGCTCCTACGAGCAGTACTTC. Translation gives CASSRAPRSYEQYF.

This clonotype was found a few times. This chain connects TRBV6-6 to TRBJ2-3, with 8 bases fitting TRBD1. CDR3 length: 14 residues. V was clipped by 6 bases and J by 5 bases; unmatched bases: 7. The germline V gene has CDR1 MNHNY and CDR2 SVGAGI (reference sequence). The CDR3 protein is CASRMGQAIDTQYF. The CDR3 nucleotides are TGTGCCAGCAGGATGGGACAGGCTATAGATACGCAGTATTTT.

CDR3 region: CASSLAPDRALNSPLHF. The CDR3 DNA sequence: TGCGCCAGCAGCTTGGCCCCGGACAGGGCGCTTAATTCACCCCTCCACTTT. The genes are TRBV5-1 and TRBJ1-6; 8 bases match TRBD1. Germline values: CDR1 SGHRS, CDR2 YFSETQ. CDR3 length: 17 amino acids. Trimming cost V 0 bases and J 6 bases; bases outside gene matches: 8.

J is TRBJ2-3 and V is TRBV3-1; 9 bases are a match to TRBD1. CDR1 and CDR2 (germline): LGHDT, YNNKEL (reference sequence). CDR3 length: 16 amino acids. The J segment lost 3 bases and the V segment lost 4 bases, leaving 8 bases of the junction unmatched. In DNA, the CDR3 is TGTGCCAGCAGCCCCGACAGGGGGTATGCAACAGATACGCAGTATTTT. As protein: CASSPDRGYATDTQYF.

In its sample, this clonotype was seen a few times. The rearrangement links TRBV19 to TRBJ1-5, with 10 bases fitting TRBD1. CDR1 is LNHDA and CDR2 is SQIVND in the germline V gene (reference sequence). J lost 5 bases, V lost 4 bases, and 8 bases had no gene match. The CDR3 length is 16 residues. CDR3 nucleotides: TGTGCCAGTAGTAGGAGAAGGACAGGGGGTGATCAGCCCCAGCATTTT. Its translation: CASSRRRTGGDQPQHF.

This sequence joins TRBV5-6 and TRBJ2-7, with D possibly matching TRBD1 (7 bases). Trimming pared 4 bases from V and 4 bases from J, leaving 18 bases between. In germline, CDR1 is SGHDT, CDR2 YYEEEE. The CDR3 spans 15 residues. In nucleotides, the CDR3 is TGTGCCAGCAGCGGGGGGACAGTTGGGAGGTACGAGCAGTACTTC. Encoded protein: CASSGGTVGRYEQYF.

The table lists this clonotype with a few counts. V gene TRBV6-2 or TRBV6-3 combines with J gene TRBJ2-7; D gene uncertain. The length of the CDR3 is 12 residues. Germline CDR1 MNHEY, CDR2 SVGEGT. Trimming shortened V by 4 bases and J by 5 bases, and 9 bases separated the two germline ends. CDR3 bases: TGTGCCAGCAGTTCCAACATCCACGAGCAGTACTTC. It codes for CASSSNIHEQYF.

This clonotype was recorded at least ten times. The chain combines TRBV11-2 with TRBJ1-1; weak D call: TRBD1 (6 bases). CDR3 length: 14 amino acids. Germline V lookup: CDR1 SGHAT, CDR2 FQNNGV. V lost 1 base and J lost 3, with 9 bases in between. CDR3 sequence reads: CASSLARGDTEAFF. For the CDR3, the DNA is TGTGCCAGCAGCTTAGCCAGGGGAGACACTGAAGCTTTCTTT.

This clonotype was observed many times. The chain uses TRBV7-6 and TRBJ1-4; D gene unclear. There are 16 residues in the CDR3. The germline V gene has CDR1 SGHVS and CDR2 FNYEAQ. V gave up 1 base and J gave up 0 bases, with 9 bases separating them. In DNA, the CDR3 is TGTGCCAGCAGCTTAGGGACGCGTGCAACTAATGAAAAACTGTTTTTT. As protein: CASSLGTRATNEKLFF.

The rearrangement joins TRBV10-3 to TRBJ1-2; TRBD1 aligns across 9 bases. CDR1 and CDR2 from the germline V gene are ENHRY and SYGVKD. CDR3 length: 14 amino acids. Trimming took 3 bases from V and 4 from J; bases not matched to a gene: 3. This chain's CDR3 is CAISDLTGGYGYTF. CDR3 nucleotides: TGTGCCATCAGTGACTTGACAGGGGGCTATGGCTACACCTTC.

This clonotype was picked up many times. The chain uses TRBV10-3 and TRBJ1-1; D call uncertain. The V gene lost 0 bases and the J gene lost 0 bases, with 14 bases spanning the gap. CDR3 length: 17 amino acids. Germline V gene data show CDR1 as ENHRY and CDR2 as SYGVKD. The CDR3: CAISESIEAVMNTEAFF. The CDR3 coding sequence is TGTGCCATCAGTGAGTCGATTGAGGCGGTAATGAACACTGAAGCTTTCTTT.

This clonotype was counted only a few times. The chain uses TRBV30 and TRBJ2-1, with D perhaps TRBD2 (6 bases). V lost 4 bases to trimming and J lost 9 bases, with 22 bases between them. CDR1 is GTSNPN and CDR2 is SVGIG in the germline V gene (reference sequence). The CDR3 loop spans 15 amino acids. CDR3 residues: CAWTVRGTTWREQFF. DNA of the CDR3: TGTGCCTGGACCGTCCGGGGGACGACATGGCGTGAGCAGTTCTTC.

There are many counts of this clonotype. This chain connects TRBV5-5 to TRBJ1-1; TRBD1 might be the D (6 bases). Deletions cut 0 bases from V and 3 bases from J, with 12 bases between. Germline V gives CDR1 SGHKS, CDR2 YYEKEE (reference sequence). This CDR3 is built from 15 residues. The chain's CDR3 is CASSLGLGGYTEAFF. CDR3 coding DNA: TGTGCCAGCAGCTTGGGATTAGGGGGATACACTGAAGCTTTCTTT.

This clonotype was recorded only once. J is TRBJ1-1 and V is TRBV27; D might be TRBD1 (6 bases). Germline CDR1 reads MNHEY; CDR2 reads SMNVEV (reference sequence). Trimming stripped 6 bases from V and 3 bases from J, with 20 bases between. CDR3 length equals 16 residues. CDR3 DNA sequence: TGTGCCAGCAGAGGTACAGGGAGCTCGGGGGACACTGAAGCTTTCTTT. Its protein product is CASRGTGSSGDTEAFF.

CDR3 amino acids: CASSLDGQISNSPLHF. The CDR3, as DNA: TGTGCCAGCAGCTTAGACGGGCAGATTTCTAATTCACCCCTCCACTTT. This chain connects TRBV7-8 to TRBJ1-6; no firm D call. This CDR3 is built from 16 residues. CDR1 and CDR2 (germline): SGHVS, FQNEAQ. With 1 base removed from V and 6 bases from J, the gap between germline ends came to 13 bases. The full variable domain, rest sourced from reference TRBV7-8 and TRBJ1-6, is GAGVSQSPRYKVAKRGQDVALRCDPISGHVSLFWYQQALGQGPEFLTYFQNEAQLDKSGLPSDRFFAERPEGSVSTLKIQRTQQEDSAVYLCASSLDGQISNSPLHFGNGTRLTVT.

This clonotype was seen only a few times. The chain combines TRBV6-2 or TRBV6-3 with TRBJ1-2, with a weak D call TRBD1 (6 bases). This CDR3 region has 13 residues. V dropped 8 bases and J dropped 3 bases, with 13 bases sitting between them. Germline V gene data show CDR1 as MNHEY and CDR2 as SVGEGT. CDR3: CASVRTADYGYTF. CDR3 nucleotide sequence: TGTGCCAGCGTCCGGACAGCCGACTATGGCTACACCTTC.

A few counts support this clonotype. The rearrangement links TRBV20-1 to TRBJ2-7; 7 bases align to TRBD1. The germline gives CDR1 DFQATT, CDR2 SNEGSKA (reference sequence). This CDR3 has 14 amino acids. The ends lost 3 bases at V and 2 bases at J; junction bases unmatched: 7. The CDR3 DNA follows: TGCAGTGCTAGGCTCCACAGGGGCACCTACGAGCAGTACTTC. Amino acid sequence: CSARLHRGTYEQYF.

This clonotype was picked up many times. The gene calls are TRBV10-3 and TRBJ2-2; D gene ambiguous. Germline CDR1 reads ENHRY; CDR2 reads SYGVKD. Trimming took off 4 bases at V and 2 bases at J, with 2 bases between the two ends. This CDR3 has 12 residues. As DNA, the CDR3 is TGTGCCATCAGTGGTAACACCGGGGAGCTGTTTTTT. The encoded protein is CAISGNTGELFF.

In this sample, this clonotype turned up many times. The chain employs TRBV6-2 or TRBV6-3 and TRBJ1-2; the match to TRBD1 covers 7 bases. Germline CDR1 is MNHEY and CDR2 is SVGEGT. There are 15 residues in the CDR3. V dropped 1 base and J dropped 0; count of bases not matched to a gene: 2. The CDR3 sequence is CASSYWGQTNYGYTF. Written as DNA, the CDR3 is TGTGCCAGCAGTTACTGGGGACAGACTAACTATGGCTACACCTTC.

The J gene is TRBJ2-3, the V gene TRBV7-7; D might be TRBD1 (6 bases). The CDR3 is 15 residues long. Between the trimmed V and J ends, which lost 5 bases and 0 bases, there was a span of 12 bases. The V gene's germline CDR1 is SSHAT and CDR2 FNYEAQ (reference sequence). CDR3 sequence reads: CASSRTATSTDTQYF. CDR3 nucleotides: TGTGCCAGCAGCAGGACAGCTACTAGCACAGATACGCAGTATTTT. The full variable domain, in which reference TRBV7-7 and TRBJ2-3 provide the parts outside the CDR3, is GAGVSQSPRYKVTKRGQDVTLRCDPISSHATLYWYQQALGQGPEFLTYFNYEAQPDKSGLPSDRFSAERPEGSISTLTIQRTEQRDSAMYRCASSRTATSTDTQYFGPGTRLTVL.